This T cell receptor beta chain was recorded in a study of blood T cell repertoires in COVID-19 (dated by TCRdb to about 2020). About the investigation overall: Collaborator samples came from the United States, Italy and Spain and covered acute and convalescent phases of COVID-19. The prospective study material was composed of cDNA or gDNA derived from T cells, B-cell-depleted T cells, or PBMCs. The dataset comprised deeply sampled blood TCRbeta repertoires from subjects exposed to, actively infected with, or recovered from COVID-19. The repertoires were made available in a free public database intended to serve as a resource for research on the immune response to SARS-CoV-2. Samples came from the ongoing ImmuneRACE study (first 160 participants) plus 1,254 subjects from 6 global collaborators. A de-identified subject ID, COVID-19 status, age in years and sex were almost always included in the sample metadata. HLA class I and class II types, where available, came from metadata supplied by the sample provider rather than from assay-based typing.

TCRbeta CDR3 regions were amplified from genomic DNA using the immunoSEQ Assay, a bias-controlled multiplex PCR. Per the authors' processing: The number of nucleated cells in each sample was estimated from the amplification of reference gene primers within the assay. Sequence reads were collapsed and filtered to measure the absolute abundance of every unique TCRbeta CDR3 rearrangement. For each sample, productive Simpson clonality was calculated by taking the square root of Simpson's diversity index across productive rearrangements. Entries here come from immuneACCESS through TCRdb and include only in-frame sequences with V and J called. Some clones fail to appear in such tables; in the studies checked, an unresolved V gene covers under half of the shortfall, and the cause of the remainder is unknown. V and J calls and clone size are as listed in that table; D and trimming were resolved from the DNA. The sample profile shows 69,000 or so clones; approximately 82% of them were found once. In total, the top ten clones hold 8.5% to 10% of the sample.

CDR3 length: 13 amino acids, cysteine to phenylalanine. Only the CDR3 portion is preserved as DNA: 39 bases, with reading frame beginning at the first base. V gives up 4 bases and J gives up 4 bases, and the segment between their germline ends measures 11 bases. Per the germline V gene, SGHRS is the CDR1 and YFSETQ is the CDR2. Whole blood was collected in K2EDTA tubes by collaborating institutions according to the institutions' own protocols. For TCRbeta analysis, collaborator samples were shipped as frozen whole blood, as isolated PBMCs, or as DNA extracted from either sample type. With regard to this clone: This receptor's antigen is unknown. Base qualities are not at hand, and no much larger clone is one base apart.

Results the study describes overall, beyond this receptor: The amount of clinical and demographic metadata varied by source and participant and was provided uncurated.

Sequenced input: peripheral blood. The receptor chain draws on TRBV5-1 and TRBJ2-5; TRBD1 is a weak D gene call, 6 bases matching. The source is a woman older than 75 with acute or convalescent COVID-19. The nucleotides read TGCGCCAGCAGCCCAGGGGATCGAGAGACCCAGTACTTC. It translates to CASSPGDRETQYF.